This is a list of T cell receptor beta chains from one sample in a study of blood T cell repertoires in COVID-19. Some clones are missing from TCRdb's copy, which holds only in-frame ones; the method was immunoSEQ multiplex PCR. This sample has 150,000 to 250,000 clones; 84% occur once, and the top ten carry approximately 7.9%. Sequenced: PBMCs or T cells enriched from blood (not recorded which). These receptors all stem from a man aged 35 to 55 who had recovered from COVID-19. Both conserved end residues are part of each CDR3. A D gene is named only where the DNA matches it firmly. Clone size is stated in some rows and not others, as once, few, many or a class when expanded.

TRBJ1-1 NA TRBV13 few TGTGCCAGCAGCTCTTCCCTTAACACTGAAGCTTTCTTT CASSSSLNTEAFF
TRBJ1-2 NA TRBV4-1 NA TGCGCCAGCAGCCAAGTAGGGCAGCGGGGCTTGACTCTGTATGGCTACACCTTC CASSQVGQRGLTLYGYTF
TRBJ2-1 TRBD1 TRBV7-9 NA TGTGCCAGCAGCTTAGACAGGGGGCGAGGTGGCAATGAGCAGTTCTTC CASSLDRGRGGNEQFF
TRBJ1-3 NA TRBV7-8 NA TGTGCCAGCAGCTCTCGTCCGACAGCCAACACCATATATTTT CASSSRPTANTIYF
TRBJ1-6 NA TRBV7-2 NA TGTGCCAGCAGCTTAGAACAGGGAAGGTGGACACCCCTCCACTTT CASSLEQGRWTPLHF
TRBJ2-7 NA TRBV28 once TGTGCCAGCAGTTTATTGACAGCCTACGAGCAGTACTTC CASSLLTAYEQYF
TRBJ1-1 TRBD1 TRBV30 NA TGTGCCTGGAGTGATAGCCCGGGACAGGTGGTTGAAGCTTTCTTT CAWSDSPGQVVEAFF
TRBJ1-4 TRBD1 TRBV5-6 NA TGTGCCAGCAGCCCGATCGGGACAGGAGGCGAAAAACTGTTTTTT CASSPIGTGGEKLFF
TRBJ1-2 NA TRBV4-1 NA TGCGCCAGCAGCCAAGACCGTGGTTCGGAGGGATGGAGTGGCTACACCTTC CASSQDRGSEGWSGYTF
TRBJ2-7 NA TRBV6-1 NA TGTGCCAGCAGTGAAGCACAGGCCAGCTCCTACGAGCAGTACTTC CASSEAQASSYEQYF
TRBJ1-2 NA TRBV7-2 NA TGTGCCAGCAGCCAGGGGTGGGGAAACTATGGCTACACCTTC CASSQGWGNYGYTF
TRBJ1-4 NA TRBV2 once TGTGCCAGCAGTTTCCAGGGAAAACTGTTTTTT CASSFQGKLFF
TRBJ1-2 NA TRBV28 NA TGTGCCAGCAGTCGGGGGACCTATGGCTACACCTTC CASSRGTYGYTF
TRBJ1-2 TRBD1 TRBV18 NA TGTGCCAGCTCACACACGGGACAGGGGGACTATGGCTACACCTTC CASSHTGQGDYGYTF
TRBJ2-4 TRBD2 TRBV18 NA TGTGCCAGCTCACCAGGTCCAGCGGGGGGCGTTCTAGCCAAAAACATTCAGTACTTC CASSPGPAGGVLAKNIQYF
TRBJ2-1 NA TRBV9 NA TGTGCCAGCAGCGTAGTAGGGCGGGGAGCCCAAGGGGAGGAGCAGTTCTTC CASSVVGRGAQGEEQFF
TRBJ1-6 NA TRBV4-2 NA TGTGCCAGCAGCCAAGACCGGAGAGAGAATTCACCCCTCCACTTT CASSQDRRENSPLHF
TRBJ2-7 TRBD1 TRBV3-1/TRBV3-2 NA TGTGCCAGCAGCCAAGGCCTCGACAGGGAAGGCGAGCAGTACTTC CASSQGLDREGEQYF
TRBJ1-1 TRBD1 TRBV10-3 NA TGTGCCACGGGACAGGCGGGATTTGAAGCTTTCTTT CATGQAGFEAFF
TRBJ2-1 NA TRBV6-6 NA TGTGCCAGCAGAGGGGCGGGGGCCTTAAATGAGCAGTTCTTC CASRGAGALNEQFF
TRBJ1-3 TRBD1 TRBV5-6 NA TGTGCCAGCAGCCCCGGAGGGGGCTTGGTGGGAAACACCATATATTTT CASSPGGGLVGNTIYF
TRBJ1-4 NA TRBV19 NA TGTGCCAGTAGTATAGACGGGGGACCGCGAATTGAACTGTTTTTT CASSIDGGPRIELFF
TRBJ2-1 TRBD1 TRBV3-1/TRBV3-2 NA TGTGCCAGCAGCCGTAGGGACAGGGGGATTGTCTATGAGCAGTTCTTC CASSRRDRGIVYEQFF
TRBJ2-7 TRBD1 TRBV10-2 NA TGCGCCAGCACGGACAGGGGTCACGAGCAGTACTTC CASTDRGHEQYF
TRBJ1-1 NA TRBV28 NA TGTGCCAGCAGCCTGACAGATACTAACACTGAAGCTTTCTTT CASSLTDTNTEAFF
TRBJ2-7 TRBD1 TRBV5-5 NA TGTGCCAGCAGCTTGAACAGGGGTTTCGAGCAGTACTTC CASSLNRGFEQYF
TRBJ2-3 NA TRBV9 NA TGTGCCAGCAGCGTGGGCCTCGTAGATACGCAGTATTTT CASSVGLVDTQYF
TRBJ2-2 NA TRBV5-5 NA TGTGCCAGCAGCTCTACTCTACAGGTACCCGGGGAGCTGTTTTTT CASSSTLQVPGELFF
TRBJ2-7 TRBD1 TRBV5-1 NA TGCGCCAGCAGACCGGGACAGCCGAACTACGAGCAGTACTTC CASRPGQPNYEQYF
TRBJ1-2 TRBD1 TRBV6-5 NA TGTGCCAGCAGTTACACAGACAGGGCCTCGAGGAGAGACACCTTC CASSYTDRASRRDTF
TRBJ1-2 TRBD1 TRBV28 NA TGTGCCAGCAGTACGGGACAGAACTATGGCTACACCTTC CASSTGQNYGYTF
TRBJ1-6 NA TRBV7-9 few TGTGCCAGCAGCTTAGGTTGGGGCGCAACCCTCCACTTT CASSLGWGATLHF
TRBJ2-3 TRBD2 TRBV20-1 NA TGCAGTGCTAGTTTTTTGCGGGGGGGCGAAAGGACAGATACGCAGTATTTT CSASFLRGGERTDTQYF
TRBJ1-4 TRBD1 TRBV4-1 NA TGCGCCAGCAGCCATTTCGGGTCCAGGACAGGTAATGAAAAACTGTTTTTT CASSHFGSRTGNEKLFF
TRBJ1-4 NA TRBV9 NA TGTGCCAGCAGCGTAGATGGGGCGGGGGAAAAACTGTTTTTT CASSVDGAGEKLFF
TRBJ2-5 TRBD2 TRBV9 NA TGTGCCAGCAGCGTAGATGCTAGCGGGGGACAAGAGACCCAGTACTTC CASSVDASGGQETQYF
TRBJ2-7 NA TRBV6-6 NA TGTGCCAGCAGTCACAGGTTCTACGAGCAGTACTTC CASSHRFYEQYF
TRBJ2-7 NA TRBV9 NA TGTGCCAGCAGCGTAGCTCCGAACGGGAGAGTGGAAGAGCAGTACTTC CASSVAPNGRVEEQYF
TRBJ2-5 NA TRBV9 NA TGTGCCAGCAGCGTTCGACTAGAAGAGACCCAGTACTTC CASSVRLEETQYF
TRBJ2-5 TRBD2 TRBV9 NA TGTGCCAGCAGCCCACGGGGACTAGCGGGGCAAGAGACCCAGTACTTC CASSPRGLAGQETQYF
TRBJ2-1 TRBD1 TRBV7-9 NA TGTGCCAGCAGCTTGGGGACAGCCATGCAATACTACAATGAGCAGTTCTTC CASSLGTAMQYYNEQFF
TRBJ2-5 NA TRBV12-3/TRBV12-4 NA TGTGCCAGCAGTTTAGGGGAGGAGACCCAGTACTTC CASSLGEETQYF
TRBJ1-1 TRBD1 TRBV9 NA TGTGCCAGCAGCTCCTCGGACAGGGGGGACACTGAAGCTTTCTTT CASSSSDRGDTEAFF
TRBJ1-2 TRBD1 TRBV18 NA TGTGCCAGCTCACCATCTACAGGGGGCGAAGCTAACTATGGCTACACCTTC CASSPSTGGEANYGYTF
TRBJ1-5 NA TRBV6-2/TRBV6-3 NA TGTGCCAGCAGCCCCCGGGACACCACCACGCCATTGAGTCCCCAGCATTTT CASSPRDTTTPLSPQHF
TRBJ1-2 NA TRBV7-2 NA TGTGCCAGCAGCTTAGACTTTAACAGGGTGAACTATGGCTACACCTTC CASSLDFNRVNYGYTF
TRBJ2-2 NA TRBV2 once TGTGCCAGCAACAGGGTTAACACCGGGGAGCTGTTTTTT CASNRVNTGELFF
TRBJ2-2 NA TRBV19 NA TGTGCCAGTAGTAGCGGGGTCCCTGTGACCGGGGAGCTGTTTTTT CASSSGVPVTGELFF
TRBJ1-6 NA TRBV7-3 NA TGTGCCAGCAGCGTACAGGGCGGGAATTCACCCCTCCACTTT CASSVQGGNSPLHF